The 32 T cell receptor beta chains below all came from one sample that was sequenced in a study of cytomegalovirus exposure and HLA in healthy donors. PCR used 60 Vbeta primers and 13 Jbeta primers. Only in-frame clones appear in the TCRdb table, and some are missing; sequencing was by immunoSEQ multiplex PCR. This table holds about 160,000 clones, about 80% found once. The sequenced sample was PBMCs. These receptors were obtained from a man aged 30 to 45 in good health and CMV-seropositive.

V gene TRBV5-4 combines with J gene TRBJ1-2; D ambiguous. The germline CDR1 and CDR2 sequences are SGHNT and YYREEE (reference sequence). V lost 0 bases and J lost 3, with 12 bases in between. CDR3 size: 15 residues. The CDR3 loop is CASSLALTAYYGYTF. In nucleotides, the CDR3 is TGTGCCAGCAGCTTGGCCCTTACAGCCTACTATGGCTACACCTTC.

This chain joins TRBV13 and TRBJ2-3; TRBD2 aligns across 11 bases. The V gene end was trimmed by 8 bases and the J gene end by 0 bases; junction bases not matched to a gene: 16. There are 19 residues in the CDR3. Germline V gene sequence: CDR1 PRHDT, CDR2 FYEKMQ (reference sequence). For the CDR3, the DNA is TGTGCCAGCGGGAGACTCGCTAGCGGGGGGCGGTCTAGCACAGATACGCAGTATTTT. It translates to CASGRLASGGRSSTDTQYF. Combining the CDR3 with reference TRBV13 and TRBJ2-3 gives the whole variable domain AAGVIQSPRHLIKEKRETATLKCYPIPRHDTVYWYQQGPGQDPQFLISFYEKMQSDKGSIPDRFSAQQFSDYHSELNMSSLELGDSALYFCASGRLASGGRSSTDTQYFGPGTRLTVL.

Note on this clone: The same CDR3 also results from other DNA sequences found in this sample. V is TRBV30 and J is TRBJ2-3; 10 bases align to TRBD2. This CDR3 is 20 amino acids long. V lost 0 bases to trimming and J lost 3 bases; unmatched junction nucleotides: 18. Germline V gene lookup returns CDR1 GTSNPN and CDR2 SVGIG (reference sequence). This CDR3 reads CAWSVTPPTGASGGTDTQYF. CDR3 DNA: TGTGCCTGGAGTGTCACCCCACCGACTGGGGCTAGCGGGGGTACAGATACGCAGTATTTT.

This sequence joins TRBV18 and TRBJ2-3; 9 positions agree with TRBD2. V was clipped by 1 base and J by 5 bases; unmatched bases: 4. The CDR3 runs 15 residues. The germline V gene encodes CDR1 KGHSH and CDR2 LQKENI. The CDR3 coding sequence is TGTGCCAGCTCACCACTAGCGGGGGCCCGAGATACGCAGTATTTT. It codes for CASSPLAGARDTQYF. Supplemented by reference TRBV18 and TRBJ2-3, the full variable domain reads NAGVMQNPRHLVRRRGQEARLRCSPMKGHSHVYWYRQLPEEGLKFMVYLQKENIIDESGMPKERFSAEFPKEGPSILRIQQVVRGDSAAYFCASSPLAGARDTQYFGPGTRLTVL.

The gene calls are TRBV30 and TRBJ1-1; no firm D call. The CDR3 runs 12 residues. Trimming took 2 bases from V and 4 from J, leaving 8 bases between them. Germline V gene lookup returns CDR1 GTSNPN and CDR2 SVGIG (reference sequence). CDR3 loop: CAWSFWLTEAFF. The CDR3 DNA reads TGTGCCTGGAGTTTCTGGCTCACTGAAGCTTTCTTT. Variable domain in full (rest from reference TRBV30 and TRBJ1-1): SQTIHQWPATLVQPVGSPLSLECTVEGTSNPNLYWYRQAAGRGLQLLFYSVGIGQISSEVPQNLSASRPQDRQFILSSKKLLLSDSGFYLCAWSFWLTEAFFGQGTRLTVV.

This chain connects TRBV2 to TRBJ2-2; TRBD1 might be the D (6 bases). CDR3 length equals 14 residues. V lost 6 bases, J lost 4 bases, and 12 bases lay in between. Germline assignment: CDR1 SNHLY and CDR2 FYNNEI. CDR3 residues: CASSGTQITGELFF. The CDR3 nucleotides read TGTGCCAGCAGCGGGACACAGATCACCGGGGAGCTGTTTTTT.

The V gene is TRBV9, the J gene TRBJ2-6, with D maybe TRBD1 (6 bases). The CDR3 spans 16 residues. Germline lookup yields CDR1 SGDLS and CDR2 YYNGEE. Trimming took off 0 bases at V and 0 bases at J, with 7 bases between the two ends. The CDR3 region has the DNA TGTGCCAGCAGCGTAGTCAGGGGCTCTGGGGCCAACGTCCTGACTTTC. Protein sequence: CASSVVRGSGANVLTF.

The chain combines TRBV6-5 with TRBJ2-7, with a possible D match to TRBD2 (5 bases). CDR1 is MNHEY, CDR2 SVGAGI, per germline. Deletions cut 2 bases from V and 0 bases from J, with 11 bases between. The CDR3 has 15 residues. CDR3 sequence: CASSYGRGNSYEQYF. The CDR3 nucleotides read TGTGCCAGCAGTTACGGTCGGGGAAACTCCTACGAGCAGTACTTC.

Regarding this clone: This CDR3 is also generated by other DNA sequences in the sample. This chain links TRBV7-9 with TRBJ2-7, with 7 bases that match TRBD1. The V and J ends lost 1 base and 2 bases, in that order; junction bases with no gene match: 2. Per germline, CDR1 SEHNR and CDR2 FQNEAQ (reference sequence). This CDR3 has 14 residues. CDR3 bases: TGTGCCAGCAGCTTAGTGGGACAGACCTACGAGCAGTACTTC. Translation: CASSLVGQTYEQYF.

This clone came up a few times. This rearrangement joins TRBV7-3 to TRBJ1-4; D is unresolved. Trimming pared 0 bases from V and 3 bases from J, leaving 8 bases between. From germline, CDR1 is SGHTA and CDR2 FQGTGA. This CDR3 has 15 amino acids. The CDR3 is CASSLTGAANEKLFF. As DNA, the CDR3 is TGTGCCAGCAGCTTAACGGGCGCCGCTAATGAAAAACTGTTTTTT.

The chain combines TRBV4-3 with TRBJ1-4, with a possible D match to TRBD1 (5 bases). The CDR3 is 13 amino acids. Germline V gives CDR1 LGHNA, CDR2 YSLEER. V was trimmed by 11 bases and J by 7 bases, leaving 17 bases between them. The CDR3 protein is CADTVRVGEKLFF. In DNA, the CDR3 is TGCGCCGATACTGTCAGGGTGGGTGAAAAACTGTTTTTT.

V is TRBV5-3 and J is TRBJ1-1; 8 bases align to TRBD1. TRBV5-3 is flagged as an ORF with uncertain function. The V segment lost 0 bases and the J segment 1 base; nucleotides outside the gene matches: 2. The CDR3 loop spans 15 amino acids. The CDR3 reads CARSLVGTGNTEAFF. CDR3 sequence (DNA): TGTGCCAGAAGCTTGGTGGGGACAGGGAACACTGAAGCTTTCTTT.

The rearrangement joins TRBV6-1 to TRBJ1-6, with 10 bases lining up with TRBD1. The V and J ends lost 7 bases and 6 bases, in that order; junction bases with no gene match: 6. CDR3 length: 15 residues. Germline CDR1 is MNHNS and CDR2 is SASEGT. The CDR3 sequence: CASTQDRGINSPLHF. CDR3 bases: TGTGCCAGCACTCAGGACAGGGGGATTAATTCACCCCTCCACTTT.

This sequence joins TRBV5-1 and TRBJ2-7; 7 bases align to TRBD1. V dropped 3 bases and J dropped 5; count of bases not matched to a gene: 5. Per germline, CDR1 SGHRS and CDR2 YFSETQ. The CDR3 loop spans 13 amino acids. The CDR3 spells CASSSGQINEQYF. CDR3 nucleotides: TGCGCCAGCAGCTCGGGACAGATAAACGAGCAGTACTTC. The full variable domain, completed using reference TRBV5-1 and TRBJ2-7, is KAGVTQTPRYLIKTRGQQVTLSCSPISGHRSVSWYQQTPGQGLQFLFEYFSETQRNKGNFPGRFSGRQFSNSRSEMNVSTLELGDSALYLCASSSGQINEQYFGPGTRLTVT.

This chain joins TRBV27 and TRBJ2-2; weak D call: TRBD1 (5 bases). CDR1 and CDR2 from the germline V gene are MNHEY and SMNVEV (reference sequence). This CDR3 is built from 15 residues. V lost 3 bases, J lost 4 bases, and 12 bases lay in between. Here the CDR3 DNA reads TGTGCCAGCAGTTTGGTGCAGGGCGGCACCGGGGAGCTGTTTTTT. Translating gives CASSLVQGGTGELFF.

V gene TRBV7-8 combines with J gene TRBJ2-7; D might be TRBD1 (5 bases). V shed 1 base and J shed 6 bases, with 13 bases lying between them. This CDR3 has 14 residues. Germline V gene data show CDR1 as SGHVS and CDR2 as FQNEAQ. CDR3 residues: CASSLVPRVREQYF. The CDR3, as DNA: TGTGCCAGCAGCTTAGTCCCCAGGGTTCGCGAGCAGTACTTC.

This chain uses TRBV11-2 with TRBJ2-3, with D perhaps TRBD1 (7 bases). Germline CDR1 and CDR2: SGHAT and FQNNGV. CDR3 length: 17 amino acids. V lost 1 base and J 2 bases, leaving 16 bases between the germline ends. The CDR3 nucleotides are TGTGCCAGCAGCTTAGGGGCAGGGGGGCGGGACACAGATACGCAGTATTTT. This sequence encodes CASSLGAGGRDTDTQYF.

This chain joins TRBV9 and TRBJ2-7; 7 bases align to TRBD1. V shed 3 bases, J shed 1 base, and the junction held 7 bases outside the gene matches. The germline V gene encodes CDR1 SGDLS and CDR2 YYNGEE. The CDR3 consists of 15 residues. CDR3 loop: CASSAFGQASYEQYF. The CDR3 region has the DNA TGTGCCAGCAGCGCCTTCGGACAGGCGTCCTACGAGCAGTACTTC.

The genes are TRBV4-1 and TRBJ1-2; perhaps TRBD1 as D (5 bases). Germline values: CDR1 MGHRA, CDR2 YSYEKL. The V end lost 1 base, the J end lost 4 bases, and 13 bases lay between the germline ends. This CDR3 has 15 residues. The CDR3 DNA reads as TGCGCCAGCAGCCAAGTATCGGGGGTAGGCTATGGCTACACCTTC. Translated: CASSQVSGVGYGYTF.

The chain links TRBV2 to TRBJ2-7; 9 nucleotides match TRBD2. The CDR3 runs to 16 residues. Losses at the gene ends were 6 bases for V and 0 bases for J; bases not matched to a gene: 9. Germline values: CDR1 SNHLY, CDR2 FYNNEI. The CDR3 spells CASSITRGGSSYEQYF. The CDR3 DNA is TGTGCCAGCAGCATAACGCGGGGGGGAAGCTCCTACGAGCAGTACTTC.

This clone was observed a handful of times. The J gene is TRBJ1-1, the V gene TRBV30; no clear D. The V end was cut by 0 bases, the J end by 1 base, with 12 bases between. Germline lookup yields CDR1 GTSNPN and CDR2 SVGIG (reference sequence). The CDR3 runs 15 residues. CDR3: CAWSVGGVQNTEAFF. CDR3 in DNA: TGTGCCTGGAGTGTTGGCGGGGTCCAGAACACTGAAGCTTTCTTT. The full variable domain, completed using reference TRBV30 and TRBJ1-1, is SQTIHQWPATLVQPVGSPLSLECTVEGTSNPNLYWYRQAAGRGLQLLFYSVGIGQISSEVPQNLSASRPQDRQFILSSKKLLLSDSGFYLCAWSVGGVQNTEAFFGQGTRLTVV.

The chain couples TRBV28 to TRBJ2-3; 13 bases agree with TRBD2. The CDR3 spans 17 residues. J gave up 1 base and V 5 bases, and 6 bases lay outside the gene matches. Germline V gene lookup returns CDR1 MDHEN and CDR2 SYDVKM. DNA of the CDR3: TGTGCCAGCAGTAAAACTAGCGGGGGGGCTGGCACAGATACGCAGTATTTT. Its translation: CASSKTSGGAGTDTQYF.

On this clone: Germline and junction disagree at one end, which may indicate a read error. V and J are TRBV27 and TRBJ1-3; D uncertain. Germline CDR1 reads MNHEY; CDR2 reads SMNVEV (reference sequence). This CDR3 comprises 14 residues. The CDR3 reads CASSVSGFGNTIYF. CDR3 coding DNA: TGTGCCAGCAGTGTATCGGGCTTTGGAAACACCATATATTTT.

This chain uses TRBV6-1 with TRBJ1-5, with 10 bases fitting TRBD1. Trimming at V came to 2 bases and at J to 7 bases, leaving 8 bases not matched to a gene. This CDR3 is built from 16 residues. Looked up from germline, CDR1 is MNHNS and CDR2 is SASEGT. Here the CDR3 reads CASSEPGQGLGQPQHF. In nucleotides, the CDR3 is TGTGCCAGCAGTGAACCGGGACAGGGGTTGGGACAGCCCCAGCATTTT.

This chain joins TRBV27 and TRBJ1-5; TRBD1 matches at 9 bases. Germline V gene data show CDR1 as MNHEY and CDR2 as SMNVEV (reference sequence). The V segment lost 3 bases and the J segment 7 bases; nucleotides outside the gene matches: 1. The CDR3 sequence is 13 residues long. The DNA for the CDR3 is TGTGCCAGCAGTTTCACAGGGGGCCAGCCCCAGCATTTT. It specifies CASSFTGGQPQHF.

The V and J genes are TRBV6-1 and TRBJ2-3; 8 nucleotides line up with TRBD2. J was trimmed by 6 bases and V by 3 bases; bases with no gene match: 8. The CDR3 sequence is 15 residues long. Germline assignment: CDR1 MNHNS and CDR2 SASEGT. Written as DNA, the CDR3 is TGTGCCAGCAGTGATAGCGGGGTTATTTCGGATACGCAGTATTTT. This encodes CASSDSGVISDTQYF.

This chain joins TRBV18 and TRBJ2-6; 9 positions match TRBD1. V lost 1 base, J lost 3 bases, and 4 bases stayed unmatched. The germline gives CDR1 KGHSH, CDR2 LQKENI. This CDR3 is 17 amino acids long. The CDR3 loop reads CASSPQTGGGGANVLTF. The DNA of the CDR3 is TGTGCCAGCTCACCACAAACAGGGGGCGGTGGGGCCAACGTCCTGACTTTC. Complete variable domain (other parts from reference TRBV18 and TRBJ2-6): NAGVMQNPRHLVRRRGQEARLRCSPMKGHSHVYWYRQLPEEGLKFMVYLQKENIIDESGMPKERFSAEFPKEGPSILRIQQVVRGDSAAYFCASSPQTGGGGANVLTFGAGSRLTVL.

This clone was detected only once. This chain uses TRBV27 with TRBJ2-1, with 9 bases aligning to TRBD1. The CDR3 totals 15 residues. Germline V lookup: CDR1 MNHEY, CDR2 SMNVEV (reference sequence). The junction had 12 bases not matched to a gene; V was cut back by 7 bases and J by 8 bases. CDR3 sequence (DNA): TGTGCCAGCACCTCCCCCGGGACAGGGCTTTATGAGCAGTTCTTC. It translates to CASTSPGTGLYEQFF.

V gene TRBV5-1 combines with J gene TRBJ1-2, with no clear D. Trimming took off 4 bases at V and 1 base at J, with 8 bases between the two ends. Germline V gives CDR1 SGHRS, CDR2 YFSETQ. CDR3 length: 13 residues. CDR3 DNA sequence: TGCGCCAGCAGCCAGGATATTAACTATGGCTACACCTTC. It yields the protein CASSQDINYGYTF. The full variable domain, rest sourced from reference TRBV5-1 and TRBJ1-2, is KAGVTQTPRYLIKTRGQQVTLSCSPISGHRSVSWYQQTPGQGLQFLFEYFSETQRNKGNFPGRFSGRQFSNSRSEMNVSTLELGDSALYLCASSQDINYGYTFGSGTRLTVV.

This clone was recorded a few times. V gene TRBV4-1 combines with J gene TRBJ2-2; 7 bases are shared with TRBD1. The germline V gene has CDR1 MGHRA and CDR2 YSYEKL. The CDR3 has 19 residues. J lost 1 base, V lost 2 bases, and 13 bases had no gene match. CDR3 amino acids: CASSQHPGQPDLNTGELFF. The CDR3 DNA is TGCGCCAGCAGCCAACACCCGGGACAGCCGGACTTGAACACCGGGGAGCTGTTTTTT.

The gene calls are TRBV5-4 and TRBJ2-1, with 9 bases matching TRBD1. The trim removed 3 bases at V and 1 base at J, leaving 2 bases unmatched. CDR1 and CDR2 (germline): SGHNT, YYREEE (reference sequence). The CDR3 runs to 15 residues. The DNA of the CDR3 is TGTGCCAGCAGCTCGGGGACAGGGTCCTACAATGAGCAGTTCTTC. Amino acids: CASSSGTGSYNEQFF.

The V and J genes are TRBV4-1 and TRBJ2-5; TRBD2 is a possible D gene (5 bases). Germline V gene sequence: CDR1 MGHRA, CDR2 YSYEKL. V was clipped by 0 bases and J by 6 bases, with 14 bases between them. The CDR3 has 15 amino acids. This chain's CDR3 is CASSQDPEVMKTQYF. CDR3 nucleotides: TGCGCCAGCAGCCAAGATCCGGAGGTTATGAAGACCCAGTACTTC.